This is a list of T cell receptor beta chains from one sample in a study of long-term antiretroviral therapy in people with HIV. Assay: immunoSEQ multiplex PCR; the TCRdb copy retains only in-frame clones and omits some. The sample records around 29,000 clones, 75% to 85% being singletons. The sequencing used unsorted PBMCs, collected 0.3 years after starting antiretroviral therapy. These receptors originate from a man aged 40-50 years with HIV. Both conserved end residues are trimmed from each CDR3. A D gene is named only where the DNA matches it firmly. The listing skips clone size in some rows; elsewhere it reads once, few, many or a size class.

CDR3 | D | size | V
SVDTWGVAGADTQY | TRBD2 | . | TRBV29-1
ASSWGQDLMNTEAF | TRBD1 | . | TRBV7-9
ASSYNQGAYEQY | TRBD1 | . | TRBV6-6
ASSQGEETQY | TRBD1 | . | TRBV6-5
ASSQGGALGEAF | . | . | TRBV4-3
ASSSPDRANTEAF | TRBD1 | once | TRBV7-2
ASTLSPGPTYEQY | . | . | TRBV28
ASSHQGLAGDSPYEQY | TRBD2 | . | TRBV4-1
ASSSRGQSDQPQH | TRBD1 | . | TRBV9
AWSSRRGPGNTIY | TRBD1 | . | TRBV30
ASSLSQGARNTEAF | . | once | TRBV28
ASSGGQGYGYT | TRBD1 | . | TRBV9
ASSHGQGAIYEQY | TRBD1 | . | TRBV4-1
ASSPQKQDEQY | . | . | TRBV18
ASSPPGHPEAF | . | . | TRBV18
ASSYDRNYGYT | . | . | TRBV6-5
ASTLGGGLNSPLH | . | . | TRBV27
ATSRGVNQPQH | . | . | TRBV15
ASSFTTGGPLNTEAF | TRBD1 | . | TRBV5-1
ASSDGTGAQPQH | TRBD1 | few | TRBV27
ASSLPEVSGNTIY | . | few | TRBV7-9
ASSPTGNVYGYT | TRBD1 | . | TRBV7-9
SVIEPRFQETQY | . | . | TRBV29-1
ASSPYITQY | . | . | TRBV7-9
ASSLGPGRVGTDTQY | TRBD2 | . | TRBV7-2
ASSVSPGTHGYT | . | . | TRBV9
ASSFGPTGGYTEAF | TRBD1 | . | TRBV11-2
AWARAGSTGELF | TRBD2 | . | TRBV30
ASSFTSGSAETQY | TRBD2 | . | TRBV7-7
ASSQDVSRPLGEQY | . | . | TRBV4-1
ASSQIVQGAAQY | TRBD1 | once | TRBV14
ASSGLRTGGAGQY | TRBD1 | . | TRBV6-5
ATSREGPTLNTEAF | . | few | TRBV15
ATGTGVDEQY | TRBD1 | . | TRBV15